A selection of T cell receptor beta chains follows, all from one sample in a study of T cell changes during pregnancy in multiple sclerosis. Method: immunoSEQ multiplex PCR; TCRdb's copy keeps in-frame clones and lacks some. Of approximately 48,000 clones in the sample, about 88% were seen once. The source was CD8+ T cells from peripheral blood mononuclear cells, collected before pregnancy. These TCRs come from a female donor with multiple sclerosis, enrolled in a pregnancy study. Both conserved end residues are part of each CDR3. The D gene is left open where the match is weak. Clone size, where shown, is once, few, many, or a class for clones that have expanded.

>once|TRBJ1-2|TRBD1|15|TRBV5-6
CASRPTRTGDYGYTF
TGTGCCAGCAGACCTACTAGGACAGGCGACTATGGCTACACCTTC
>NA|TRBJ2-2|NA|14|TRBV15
CATSRVPTTGELFF
TGTGCCACCAGCAGGGTCCCAACTACCGGGGAGCTGTTTTTT
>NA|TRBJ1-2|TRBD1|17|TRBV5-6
CASSSELNGQAIYGYTF
TGTGCCAGCAGCTCGGAATTAAACGGACAGGCGATCTATGGCTACACCTTC
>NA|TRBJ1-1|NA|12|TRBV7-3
CASSVGGTEAFF
TGTGCCAGCAGCGTGGGAGGGACTGAAGCTTTCTTT
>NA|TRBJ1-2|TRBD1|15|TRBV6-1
CASNTGTGEAYGYTF
TGTGCCAGCAACACCGGGACAGGGGAGGCCTATGGCTACACCTTC
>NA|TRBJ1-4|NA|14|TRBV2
CASSEAGAGPGLFF
TGTGCCAGCAGTGAAGCGGGCGCGGGACCGGGACTGTTTTTT
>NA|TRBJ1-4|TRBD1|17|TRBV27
CASSSLRDRGPNEKLFF
TGTGCCAGCAGTTCCCTCCGGGACAGGGGCCCTAATGAAAAACTGTTTTTT
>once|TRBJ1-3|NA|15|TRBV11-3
CASSLWSDPGNTIYF
TGTGCCAGCAGCTTATGGAGCGATCCTGGAAACACCATATATTTT
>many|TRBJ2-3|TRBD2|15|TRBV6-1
CASSRLAGETDTQYF
TGTGCCAGCAGCCGACTAGCGGGGGAAACAGATACGCAGTATTTT
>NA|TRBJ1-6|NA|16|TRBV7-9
CASSLGSSSYNSPLHF
TGTGCCAGCAGCTTAGGATCCAGCTCCTATAATTCACCCCTCCACTTT
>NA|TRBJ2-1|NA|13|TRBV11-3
CASSPSSYNEQFF
TGTGCCAGCAGCCCTTCCTCCTACAATGAGCAGTTCTTC
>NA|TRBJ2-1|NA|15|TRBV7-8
CASSLEGGSYNEQFF
TGTGCCAGCAGCTTAGAAGGGGGTTCCTACAATGAGCAGTTCTTC
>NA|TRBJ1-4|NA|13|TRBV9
CASSVGTVSKLFF
TGTGCCAGCAGCGTAGGGACAGTTTCAAAACTGTTTTTT
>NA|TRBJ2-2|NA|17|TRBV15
CATSRATGTRNTGELFF
TGTGCCACCAGCAGAGCAACCGGGACTCGGAACACCGGGGAGCTGTTTTTT
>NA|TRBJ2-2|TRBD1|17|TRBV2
CASVGTAGTGKLGELFF
TGTGCCAGCGTCGGTACGGCCGGGACAGGGAAACTCGGGGAGCTGTTTTTT
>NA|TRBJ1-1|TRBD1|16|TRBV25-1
CASSVAGGGWGTEAFF
TGTGCCAGCAGTGTGGCAGGGGGCGGATGGGGCACTGAAGCTTTCTTT
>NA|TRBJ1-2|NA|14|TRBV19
CASSIDGGFDGYTF
TGTGCCAGTAGTATAGACGGGGGGTTCGATGGCTACACCTTC
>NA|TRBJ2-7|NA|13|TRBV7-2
CASSLVGQYEQYF
TGTGCCAGCAGCTTAGTTGGGCAGTACGAGCAGTACTTC
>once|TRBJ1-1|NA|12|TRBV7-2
CASHRGNTEAFF
TGTGCCAGCCATAGGGGTAACACTGAAGCTTTCTTT
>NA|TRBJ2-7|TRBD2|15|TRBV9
CASSVRLADIYEQYF
TGTGCCAGCAGCGTAAGGCTAGCGGATATATACGAGCAGTACTTC
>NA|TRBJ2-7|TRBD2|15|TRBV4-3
CASSLGTSGDYEQYF
TGCGCCAGCAGCCTCGGGACTAGCGGGGACTACGAGCAGTACTTC
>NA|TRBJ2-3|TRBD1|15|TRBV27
CASSFGTGSIDTQYF
TGTGCCAGCAGTTTTGGGACAGGGTCGATAGATACGCAGTATTTT
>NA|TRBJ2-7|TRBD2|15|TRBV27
CASSLGTSGVREQYF
TGTGCCAGCAGTCTTGGGACTAGCGGGGTCCGCGAGCAGTACTTC
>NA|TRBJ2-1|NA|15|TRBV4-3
CASSQSWGEENEQFF
TGCGCCAGCAGCCAATCCTGGGGGGAGGAAAATGAGCAGTTCTTC
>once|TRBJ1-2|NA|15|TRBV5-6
CASSLLGRGGYGYTF
TGTGCCAGCAGCTTGTTGGGACGGGGGGGATATGGCTACACCTTC
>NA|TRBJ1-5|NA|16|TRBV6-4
CASSDSVFIGNQPQHF
TGTGCCAGCAGTGACTCGGTATTTATAGGCAATCAGCCCCAGCATTTT
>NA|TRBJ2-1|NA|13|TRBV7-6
CASSLDAINEQFF
TGTGCCAGCAGCTTAGACGCGATCAATGAGCAGTTCTTC
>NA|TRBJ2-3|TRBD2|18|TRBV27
CASSSSPWTSSLTDTQYF
TGTGCCAGCAGTTCATCCCCCTGGACTAGCAGCCTTACAGATACGCAGTATTTT
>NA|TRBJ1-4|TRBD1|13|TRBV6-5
CASSQGAHEKLFF
TGTGCCAGTTCACAGGGGGCGCATGAAAAACTGTTTTTT
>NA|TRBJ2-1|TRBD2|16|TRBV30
CAWAAFLAGGPGEQFF
TGTGCCTGGGCGGCCTTCCTAGCGGGGGGGCCGGGTGAGCAGTTCTTC
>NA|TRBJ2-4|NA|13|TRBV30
CAWRDMGINIQYF
TGTGCCTGGAGGGACATGGGAATAAACATTCAGTACTTC
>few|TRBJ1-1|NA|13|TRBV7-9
CASVPQVNTEAFF
NA
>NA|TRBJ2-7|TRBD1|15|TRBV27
CASSLRQGGFHEQYF
TGTGCCAGCAGTCTCCGACAGGGGGGGTTCCACGAGCAGTACTTC
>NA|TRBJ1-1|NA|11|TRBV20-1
CSVPSNTEAFF
TGCAGTGTCCCATCGAACACTGAAGCTTTCTTT
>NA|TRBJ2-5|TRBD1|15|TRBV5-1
CASSPGRGFKETQYF
TGCGCCAGCAGCCCGGGCAGGGGGTTCAAAGAGACCCAGTACTTC
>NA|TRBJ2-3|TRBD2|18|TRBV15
CATSRDLAGGPSTDTQYF
TGTGCCACCAGCAGAGATCTAGCGGGGGGGCCTAGCACAGATACGCAGTATTTT
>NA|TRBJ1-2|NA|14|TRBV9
CASSAPAGGYGYTF
TGTGCCAGCAGCGCCCCCGCGGGGGGCTATGGCTACACCTTC
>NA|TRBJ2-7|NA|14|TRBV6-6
CASSHRDPPREQYF
TGTGCCAGCAGTCACAGAGATCCTCCCCGGGAGCAGTACTTC
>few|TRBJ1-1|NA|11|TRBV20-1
CSARTDSSAFF
TGCAGTGCTAGGACGGACAGTTCTGCTTTCTTT
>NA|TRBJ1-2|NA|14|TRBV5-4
CASSLTGSNYGYTF
TGTGCCAGCAGCTTGACAGGTTCTAACTATGGCTACACCTTC
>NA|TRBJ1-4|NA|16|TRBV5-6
CASSFFSPIGNEKLFF
TGTGCCAGCAGCTTTTTCTCCCCGATCGGGAATGAAAAACTGTTTTTT
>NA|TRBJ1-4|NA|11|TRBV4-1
CASRDYEKLFF
TGCGCCAGCAGGGACTATGAAAAACTGTTTTTT
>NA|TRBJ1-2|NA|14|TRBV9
CASSVAGINYGYTF
TGTGCCAGCAGCGTAGCAGGGATCAACTATGGCTACACCTTC
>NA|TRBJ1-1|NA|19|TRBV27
CASSFNGAGGARWATEAFF
TGTGCCAGCAGTTTTAATGGGGCGGGAGGGGCGAGGTGGGCCACTGAAGCTTTCTTT